Listed below are T cell receptor beta chains from one sample, sequenced in a study of T cells in Graves' hyperthyroidism and ophthalmopathy. A single record per CDR3 protein comes from TCRdb applying MiXCR to the multiplex PCR reads. Of around 190,000 distinct CDR3 sequences listed, around 17% are singletons. Sample: blood. The receptors originated from a woman aged 45-59 years with Graves' hyperthyroidism. Each CDR3 is given with its conserved first and last residue. The D gene is left open where the match is weak. Not every row has a clone size; where given, it reads once, few, many or a size class.

j_gene	abundance	d_gene	v_gene	CDR3nt	CDR3aa
TRBJ2-3	many	TRBD2	TRBV27	TGTGCCAGCAGTTTATGGCTAGCGGGAGGTGTAGATACGCAGTATTTT	CASSLWLAGGVDTQYF
TRBJ2-7	-	-	TRBV20-1	TGCAGTGCCACCCTCTCAGTGGGAGGATGGTACGAGCAGTGCTTC	CSATLSVGGWYEQCF
TRBJ2-7	few	-	TRBV6-1	TGTGCCAGCAGTCGCCGGACAGCCTTATCCTACGAGCAGTACTTC	CASSRRTALSYEQYF
TRBJ2-1	many	TRBD2	TRBV12-5	TGTGCTAGTGGTTCGCAACCCGGGACTAGCGGGACCAATGAGCAGTTCTTC	CASGSQPGTSGTNEQFF
TRBJ2-1	-	TRBD2	TRBV2	TGTGCCAGCAGTGTAGCGGGAGGGGGGGATGAGCAGTTCTTC	CASSVAGGGDEQFF
TRBJ2-1	-	-	TRBV7-9	TGTGCCAGCAGCTTAGCACCGTACAATGGGCAGTTCTTC	CASSLAPYNGQFF
TRBJ2-3	-	TRBD1	TRBV20-1	TGCAGTGCTTTTGTCCCGGGACAGGGAGATACGCAGTATTTT	CSAFVPGQGDTQYF
TRBJ2-4	few	-	TRBV12-3/TRBV12-4	TGTGCCAGCAGGGGGGACTCTCGAAACATTCAGTACTTC	CASRGDSRNIQYF
TRBJ1-1	many	-	TRBV15	TGTGCCACCAGCAGAGAGCCAGCCGGCTACCCTTTCTTT	CATSREPAGYPFF
TRBJ2-7	few	TRBD1	TRBV11-3	TGTGCCAGCAGCCAGGGACAGGGATCCTACGAGCAGTACTTC	CASSQGQGSYEQYF
TRBJ1-2	-	-	TRBV2	TGTGCCAGCGGTGATCGTCGGGGGAGCTATGGCTACACCTTC	CASGDRRGSYGYTF
TRBJ1-2	many	-	TRBV29-1	TGCAGCGTGTTGGAGGGCGGTAGCTATGGCTACACCTTC	CSVLEGGSYGYTF
TRBJ2-7	many	-	TRBV12-3/TRBV12-4	TGTGCCAGCAGGGGGGGCCACGAGCAGTACTTC	CASRGGHEQYF
TRBJ1-6	-	-	TRBV5-6	TGTGCCAGCAGCTTGTTTCTCTATGAAATAAGACAGTACTATAATTCACCCCTCCACTTT	CASSLFLYEIRQYYNSPLHF
TRBJ2-5	-	-	TRBV12-3/TRBV12-4	TGTGCCAGCAGTGCGGATCCCCCGGGGCCCGAGACCCAGTACTTC	CASSADPPGPETQYF
TRBJ1-1	many	TRBD1	TRBV5-6	TGTGCCAGCAGCTTTCGGGGGACAGGGAAATTGACTGAAGCTTTCTTT	CASSFRGTGKLTEAFF
TRBJ2-7	many	-	TRBV28	TGTGCCAGCAGTCTTACCAGCGGGCCCAGAAGGGAGCAGTACTTC	CASSLTSGPRREQYF
TRBJ2-7	many	TRBD1	TRBV5-1	TGCGCCAGCAGCTTTCGACAGGGAGATGAGCAGTACTTC	CASSFRQGDEQYF
TRBJ2-5	-	TRBD2	TRBV12-3/TRBV12-4	TGTGCCAGCAGTCGAAGACTAGCGGGGGGGCAAGAGACCCAGTACTTC	CASSRRLAGGQETQYF
TRBJ2-1	few	-	TRBV7-3	TGTGCCAGCAGCCCAACCGCAGGGTCTTACAATGAGCAGTTCTTC	CASSPTAGSYNEQFF
TRBJ2-2	few	TRBD2	TRBV19	TGTGCCAGTAGTATCCGGGCGGGAGGCCCCACCGGGGAGCTGTTTTTT	CASSIRAGGPTGELFF
TRBJ1-1	few	-	TRBV7-3	TGTGCCAGCAGCTTAAGTTTCGACAGTTCCACTGAAGCTTTCTTT	CASSLSFDSSTEAFF
TRBJ2-7	-	TRBD1	TRBV19	TGTGCCAGTAGTCACTGGGCGGGACAGGGCTTTCCCTACGAGCAGTACTTC	CASSHWAGQGFPYEQYF
TRBJ2-2	-	TRBD1	TRBV10-2	TGCGCCAGCAGTGAGACCCCCCTCGACAGGGGGGACACCGGGGAGCTGTTTTTT	CASSETPLDRGDTGELFF
TRBJ2-5	many	-	TRBV12-3/TRBV12-4	TGTGCCAGCAGACCTTCTGTCATTGGGACCCAGTACTTC	CASRPSVIGTQYF
TRBJ2-3	many	TRBD2	TRBV20-1	TGCAGTGCTATCTGGACTAGCGCGCACCCAGATACGCAGTATTTT	CSAIWTSAHPDTQYF
TRBJ2-3	many	-	TRBV7-9	TGTGCCAGCAGGGAGGCAAGCACAGATACGCAGTATTTT	CASREASTDTQYF
TRBJ2-1	-	TRBD1	TRBV6-1	TGTGCCAGCGAGGGGGCCCGATTTTACAATGAGCAGTTCTTC	CASEGARFYNEQFF
TRBJ1-1	many	-	TRBV12-5	TGTGCTAGTGGTCGAGGTTCCTGGGGAGATGAAGCTTTCTTT	CASGRGSWGDEAFF
TRBJ1-1	many	TRBD1	TRBV28	TGTGCCAGCAGAACATCCGGGACAGGGGGCACTGAAGCTTTCTTT	CASRTSGTGGTEAFF
TRBJ2-1	many	TRBD2	TRBV2	TGTGCCAGCAGTATCAGGGGACTAGGCGGCTTGAATGAGCAGTTCTTC	CASSIRGLGGLNEQFF
TRBJ2-1	-	-	TRBV10-2	TGCGCCAGCAGTGCTTTGAGGGGCCTGGATGAGCAGTTCTTC	CASSALRGLDEQFF
TRBJ2-7	-	-	TRBV2	TGTGCCAGCAGTGAAACCCCGTCTAGGGCCTCTTACGAGCAGTACTTC	CASSETPSRASYEQYF
TRBJ2-2	many	-	TRBV20-1	TGCAGTGCCCGGGACCACCGGGGCACCGGGGAGCTGTTTTTT	CSARDHRGTGELFF
TRBJ2-3	many	TRBD2	TRBV6-1	TGTGCCAGCAGTTGGACTAGCGACACAGATACGCAGTATTTT	CASSWTSDTDTQYF
TRBJ1-1	many	-	TRBV2	TGTGCCAGCAGTGAAGTGTGGGCTTTCTTT	CASSEVWAFF